This T cell receptor beta chain comes out of a study of T cells after yellow fever vaccination (dated by TCRdb to the late 2010s). Regarding the complete study: The SMART-Seq v4 Ultra Low Input RNA kit was used to prepare libraries from fractions with low cell numbers. Bulk TCR alpha and beta repertoires were sequenced longitudinally to track T-cell clones before and after primary and booster YFV17D yellow fever vaccination. The cohort comprised two healthy male donors, one aged 18 to 29 and one aged 30 to 40 years. Blood samples were taken at several timepoints before and after primary and secondary immunization, and bulk PBMC replicates and cell subsets were isolated. Points the paper makes about the study in general: FACS-sorted repertoires could contain abundant contaminating clonotypes from the bulk population, so computational filtering was required. Most clones expanded after primary vaccination were re-detected after the booster (almost 98% of CD4 and around 88% of CD8), suggesting broad memory maintenance. A small fraction of clonotypes appeared in both the CD4 and CD8 compartments, likely as a result of convergent recombination. The secondary T-cell response was weaker than the primary response but faster, peaking on day 5 instead of day 15. Because the study included only a couple of donors, the extent to which the findings can be generalized is limited.

TCR cDNA was made using 5'RACE template switching, a step that added a universal primer site and unique molecular identifiers. Priming for cDNA synthesis came from both the TCR alpha and TCR beta constant segments. Library amplification involved two PCR steps, and the second step added sample barcodes and sequencing adapters. Sequencing of the libraries was done on either Illumina HiSeq 2500 (2x100 bp) or NovaSeq (2x150 bp). Per the authors' processing: Reads were demultiplexed and collapsed into UMI consensus sequences with MIGEC, and V(D)J alignment was performed with MiXCR. Using edgeR on replicate PBMC samples, clonotypes were called vaccine-responding if FDR was below 0.01 and the log2 fold change was above 5 up to day 15. Bulk clonotypes were assigned CD4 or CD8 identity according to which sequenced CD4 or CD8 repertoire held them at higher abundance. TCRdb passed the public sequencing reads through fastp at Q25 and MiXCR, retaining productive beta sequences. Every entry covers one CDR3 protein and lists the most common genes and DNA from its rows. The V and J calls reflect TCRdb's pipeline rather than the authors' work. A total of hundreds of thousands of distinct CDR3 sequences appear in this sample, less than 15% of them only once. The ten largest account for about 14% of the sample.

Reading the label with the study, this specimen's treatment or condition is: live attenuated yellow fever vaccine strain. At each blood-draw timepoint, two biological replicates of bulk PBMCs were collected. PBMCs were isolated from peripheral blood using a standard Ficoll-Paque protocol. RNA was extracted with TriZol from bulk PBMCs, CD4 and CD8 fractions, and dextramer-positive and dextramer-negative fractions. Comment on this clonotype: Its antigen is not yet known. No much larger clonotype is one base removed from it; base qualities were not supplied.

The sample here was PBMCs, taken on the day of the yellow fever booster vaccination. This clonotype originated in a man under 40 who received the YFV17D yellow fever vaccine.

The DNA sequence reads TGTGCCAGCAGCTTAGTCAACACCGCGGGCGAGCAGTACTTC. It specifies CASSLVNTAGEQYF. Rearrangement joined TRBV7-9 to TRBJ2-7; TRBD2 is perhaps the D gene, given 5 matching bases. V lost 1 base and J lost 6 bases; the stretch between them is 13 bases long. The germline V gene encodes CDR1 SEHNR and CDR2 FQNEAQ (reference sequence). The CDR3 has 14 amino acids, counting the end cysteine and phenylalanine. The read is trimmed to its CDR3 DNA, 42 bases read in frame from base 1.